This TCR beta chain stems from a study of PD-1 blockade in classical Hodgkin lymphoma. Background on the study: Patients in the cohort were put on intravenous nivolumab, 3 mg/kg every 2 weeks. Study-wide findings and caveats: TCR diversity in CD4+, not CD8+, cells rose significantly by C4D1. Those achieving complete response showed baseline diversity like newly diagnosed patients. Baseline TCR diversity was reportedly lower in newly diagnosed patients than healthy donors.

The protocol was immunoSEQ multiplex PCR, while the TCRdb copy is restricted to in-frame clones and leaves out a portion. This sample has about 24,000 clones, with around 70% found just once. With no exception, relapse followed autologous stem cell transplantation in all patients, and brentuximab vedotin exposure varied. A word on this clone: Antigen specificity is unknown.

The starting material was peripheral blood mononuclear cells (PBMCs), obtained at baseline. This TCR derives from a human donor with classical Hodgkin lymphoma.

CDR3 in amino acids: CASSLGEYNSPLHF. CDR3 sequence (DNA): TGTGCCAGCAGCTTGGGGGAATATAATTCACCCCTCCACTTT. The chain is built from TRBV5-4 and TRBJ1-6; D is undetermined. Trimming shortened V by 0 bases and J by 4 bases, and 5 bases separated the two germline ends. CDR3 size: 14 residues. The germline V gene has CDR1 SGHNT and CDR2 YYREEE (reference sequence).